Listed here are 29 T cell receptor beta chains from one sample, sequenced in a study of blood T cell repertoires in COVID-19. Repertoires were generated with immunoSEQ multiplex PCR, while TCRdb's copy carries only in-frame clones and drops some. In the table there are under 350,000 clones, 70% to 90% of which are singletons. Sequenced material: peripheral blood. The receptors here all came from a man between 18 and 29 years old with active or convalescent COVID-19.

This rearrangement joins TRBV7-3 to TRBJ1-2; no reliable D call. The germline CDR1 and CDR2 sequences are SGHTA and FQGTGA. Trimming left V 5 bases short and J 5 bases short, with 12 bases between. This CDR3 is 13 amino acids long. CDR3 sequence reads: CASSASSGYGYTF. CDR3 DNA: TGTGCCAGCAGCGCTAGTTCGGGATATGGCTACACCTTC.

The genes are TRBV12-5 and TRBJ1-3; D is perhaps TRBD1 (5 bases). With 4 bases removed from V and 2 bases from J, the gap between germline ends came to 12 bases. This CDR3 has 15 residues. Germline V gene data show CDR1 as LGHNT and CDR2 as FRNRAP. CDR3 sequence (DNA): TGTGCTAGTGGTTCACAAACAGGTGCTGGAAACACCATATATTTT. This translates into CASGSQTGAGNTIYF.

The chain uses TRBV28 and TRBJ1-4; D is undetermined. V lost 5 bases to trimming and J lost 0 bases, with 16 bases between them. CDR1 is MDHEN and CDR2 is SYDVKM in the germline V gene. The CDR3 loop spans 17 amino acids. CDR3 loop: CASSELQTLSTNEKLFF. CDR3 in DNA: TGTGCCAGCAGTGAGCTTCAGACATTATCAACTAATGAAAAACTGTTTTTT.

This clone was seen only once. The genes are TRBV6-5 and TRBJ1-1; D is possibly TRBD1 (6 bases). The CDR3 has 14 residues. The germline V gene has CDR1 MNHEY and CDR2 SVGAGI. The V end lost 6 bases, the J end lost 2 bases, and 13 bases lay between the germline ends. CDR3 residues: CASSSQGLNTEAFF. The CDR3, as DNA: TGTGCCAGCAGCTCACAGGGTTTAAACACTGAAGCTTTCTTT.

This chain links TRBV5-1 with TRBJ2-5, with D unclear. There are 14 residues in the CDR3. Per germline, CDR1 SGHRS and CDR2 YFSETQ. V was trimmed by 3 bases and J by 8 bases, leaving 17 bases between them. The CDR3 DNA reads as TGCGCCAGCAGCTCAACCCCGACCGGAGAAACCCAGTACTTC. Amino acids: CASSSTPTGETQYF.

About this clone itself: One end of the junction is discordant with germline, which a read error may explain. CDR3 region: CASRSGQVRDF. The CDR3 DNA reads TGTGCCAGCAGATCAGGACAGGTCAGAGACTTC. V usage is TRBV28 and J usage is TRBJ1-2; 7 bases are a match to TRBD1. This CDR3 has 11 residues. Looked up from germline, CDR1 is MDHEN and CDR2 is SYDVKM.

The J gene is TRBJ1-5, the V gene TRBV18; TRBD1 matches 7 bases. The trim removed 3 bases at V and 3 bases at J, leaving 11 bases unmatched. The CDR3 runs 17 residues. CDR1 and CDR2 (germline): KGHSH, LQKENI. The CDR3 DNA is TGTGCCAGCTCACCCAACGGAGTCAGGGGGAACAATCAGCCCCAGCATTTT. This translates into CASSPNGVRGNNQPQHF.

This chain links TRBV25-1 with TRBJ2-5; 8 bases fit TRBD2. Germline V gives CDR1 MGHDK, CDR2 SYGVNS. The J segment lost 1 base and the V segment lost 5 bases, leaving 6 bases of the junction unmatched. CDR3 length: 15 residues. CDR3 loop: CASSRAGGRQETQYF. As DNA, the CDR3 is TGTGCCAGCAGTCGGGCGGGAGGACGCCAAGAGACCCAGTACTTC.

The rearrangement links TRBV6-1 to TRBJ2-7, with TRBD1 matching 9 bases. Germline lookup yields CDR1 MNHNS and CDR2 SASEGT. The V and J ends lost 3 bases and 0 bases, in that order; junction bases with no gene match: 3. There are 15 residues in the CDR3. The CDR3 nucleotides are TGTGCCAGCAGTGACCGGGACAGGGACTCCTACGAGCAGTACTTC. It codes for CASSDRDRDSYEQYF.

V usage is TRBV28 and J usage is TRBJ1-2, with 8 bases that match TRBD1. V trimming: 8 bases; J trimming: 4 bases; junction bases outside the gene matches: 3. This CDR3 contains 12 residues. CDR1 and CDR2 (germline): MDHEN, SYDVKM. The CDR3 DNA reads as TGTGCCAGCGGGACAGGTTCCTATGGCTACACCTTC. The encoded protein is CASGTGSYGYTF.

The J gene is TRBJ2-5, the V gene TRBV6-2 or TRBV6-3; perhaps TRBD1 as D (6 bases). This CDR3 is built from 13 residues. Between the trimmed V and J ends, which lost 2 bases and 4 bases, there was a span of 8 bases. Germline values: CDR1 MNHEY, CDR2 SVGEGT. CDR3 region: CASSYGRGETQYF. CDR3 coding DNA: TGTGCCAGCAGTTACGGCAGGGGAGAGACCCAGTACTTC.

On this clone: Other nucleotide sequences from this sample produce the same CDR3. This sequence joins TRBV15 and TRBJ2-7; D is unresolved. Germline values: CDR1 LNHNV, CDR2 YYDKDF (reference sequence). V was trimmed by 0 bases and J by 3 bases, leaving 6 bases between them. This CDR3 has 13 amino acids. CDR3 in DNA: TGTGCCACCAGCAGAGATCTAAGCTACGAGCAGTACTTC. It codes for CATSRDLSYEQYF.

The chain couples TRBV18 to TRBJ1-3; no definite D call. Trimming left V 3 bases short and J 4 bases short, with 7 bases between. There are 13 residues in the CDR3. Germline CDR1 and CDR2: KGHSH and LQKENI. This CDR3 reads CASSPGEGNTIYF. CDR3 DNA sequence: TGTGCCAGCTCACCGGGAGAGGGAAACACCATATATTTT.

V gene TRBV6-5 combines with J gene TRBJ2-7, with a tentative D call TRBD2 (5 bases). V was cut by 5 bases and J by 2 bases, with 10 bases left in between. CDR1 MNHEY and CDR2 SVGAGI come from the germline V gene. The CDR3 length is 13 residues. CDR3 coding DNA: TGTGCCAGCAGTAACAGCGGTCCCTACGAGCAGTACTTC. Amino acid sequence: CASSNSGPYEQYF.

The chain uses TRBV24-1 and TRBJ2-1; 11 bases are shared with TRBD2. The CDR3 sequence is 14 residues long. Trimming took 9 bases from V and 8 from J; bases not matched to a gene: 8. Germline-derived CDR1 and CDR2 are KGHDR and SFDVKD. CDR3 sequence reads: CATGHTSGSDEQFF. CDR3 sequence (DNA): TGTGCCACCGGGCATACTAGCGGGAGTGATGAGCAGTTCTTC.

The chain couples TRBV4-2 to TRBJ1-2, with D possibly TRBD1 on 5 matching bases. The V end lost 3 bases, the J end lost 4 bases, and 15 bases lay between the germline ends. The CDR3 is 15 amino acids. Germline V CDR1 and CDR2: LGHNA, YNFKEQ. CDR3 residues: CASSQNLGALYGYTF. CDR3 in DNA: TGTGCCAGCAGCCAGAACTTAGGGGCACTCTATGGCTACACCTTC.

The chain uses TRBV2 and TRBJ2-7; D perhaps matches TRBD1 (6 bases). CDR3 length: 14 residues. The germline V and J ends were trimmed by 0 bases and 5 bases, with 11 bases remaining between them. The germline V gene has CDR1 SNHLY and CDR2 FYNNEI. The CDR3 bases are TGTGCCAGCAGTGAAGCAATTACAGGGAACGAGCAGTACTTC. Translation: CASSEAITGNEQYF.

The chain employs TRBV12-3 or TRBV12-4 and TRBJ2-3; 9 nucleotides agree with TRBD1. V shed 6 bases, J shed 9 bases, and the junction held 4 bases outside the gene matches. The CDR3 extends over 12 amino acids. The CDR3 sequence is CASSEDRGTQYF. The CDR3, as DNA: TGTGCCAGCAGCGAGGACAGGGGCACGCAGTATTTT.

The chain joins TRBV18 to TRBJ1-2, with TRBD1 matching 7 bases. Looked up from germline, CDR1 is KGHSH and CDR2 is LQKENI. V trimming: 2 bases; J trimming: 3 bases; junction bases outside the gene matches: 6. This CDR3 contains 15 residues. The DNA for the CDR3 is TGTGCCAGCTCACCAGCCACAACAGGGGACTATGGCTACACCTTC. Residues: CASSPATTGDYGYTF.

In its sample, this clone was seen once. The chain has TRBV10-1 and TRBJ2-1; 8 bases match TRBD2. V lost 8 bases and J lost 8; bases outside the gene matches: 2. CDR1 is WNHNN, CDR2 SYGVQD, per germline (reference sequence). CDR3 length: 11 amino acids. The chain's CDR3 is CASSGGDEQFF. CDR3 coding DNA: TGCGCCAGCTCCGGGGGGGATGAGCAGTTCTTC.

With respect to this clone: The sample has other DNA sequences that encode this CDR3 too. This rearrangement joins TRBV9 to TRBJ2-3, with a possible D match to TRBD2 (5 bases). Between the trimmed V and J ends, which lost 1 base and 0 bases, there was a span of 6 bases. Germline V gene data show CDR1 as SGDLS and CDR2 as YYNGEE. The CDR3 covers 14 residues. CDR3 residues: CASSVSGSTDTQYF. The CDR3 DNA is TGTGCCAGCAGCGTATCGGGGAGCACAGATACGCAGTATTTT.

V is TRBV7-3 and J is TRBJ2-3; maybe TRBD2 (6 bases). CDR1 is SGHTA and CDR2 is FQGTGA in the germline V gene. The CDR3 consists of 16 residues. Trimming took 5 bases from V and 0 from J, leaving 15 bases between them. DNA for the CDR3: TGTGCCAGCAGCCCTGACCCCGGGAGTAGCACAGATACGCAGTATTTT. Translation: CASSPDPGSSTDTQYF. Together with reference TRBV7-3 and TRBJ2-3, the CDR3 gives the full variable domain: GAGVSQTPSNKVTEKGKYVELRCDPISGHTALYWYRQSLGQGPEFLIYFQGTGAADDSGLPNDRFFAVRPEGSVSTLKIQRTERGDSAVYLCASSPDPGSSTDTQYFGPGTRLTVL.

V gene TRBV7-2 combines with J gene TRBJ1-1; tentative D call: TRBD1 (5 bases). V gave up 7 bases and J gave up 0 bases, with 21 bases separating them. There are 17 residues in the CDR3. Germline V gene sequence: CDR1 SGHTA, CDR2 FQGNSA. CDR3 region: CASTQGQGPFMNTEAFF. The CDR3 DNA sequence: TGTGCCAGCACCCAAGGGCAGGGCCCATTCATGAACACTGAAGCTTTCTTT.

The table lists this clone with a count of one. The J gene is TRBJ2-2, the V gene TRBV3-1 (or the pseudogene TRBV3-2), with 8 bases identical to TRBD2. The CDR3 sequence is 14 residues long. The J segment lost 5 bases and the V segment lost 7 bases, leaving 6 bases of the junction unmatched. Germline V lookup: CDR1 LGHDT, CDR2 YNNKEL (reference sequence). The CDR3 reads CASKGAGDTGELFF. The DNA for the CDR3 is TGTGCCAGCAAGGGAGCGGGGGATACCGGGGAGCTGTTTTTT.

This rearrangement joins TRBV5-4 to TRBJ2-2; D possibly corresponds to TRBD2 (5 bases). This CDR3 contains 17 residues. V lost 4 bases to trimming and J lost 3 bases, with 19 bases between them. The germline V gene has CDR1 SGHNT and CDR2 YYREEE (reference sequence). CDR3 nucleotide sequence: TGTGCCAGCAGCCCGAAGCACAGCGGTGGGGACACCGGGGAGCTGTTTTTT. It codes for CASSPKHSGGDTGELFF.

The chain combines TRBV20-1 with TRBJ2-1; 12 nucleotides agree with TRBD2. CDR3 length: 15 amino acids. With V trimmed by 3 bases and J by 9 bases, 9 bases remained unmatched. Germline assignment: CDR1 DFQATT and CDR2 SNEGSKA (reference sequence). The CDR3 loop is CSASQSTSGGGEQFF. As DNA, the CDR3 is TGCAGTGCTAGTCAGTCGACTAGCGGGGGAGGTGAGCAGTTCTTC.

This rearrangement joins TRBV20-1 to TRBJ2-7, with D possibly matching TRBD1 (6 bases). The germline gives CDR1 DFQATT, CDR2 SNEGSKA (reference sequence). The CDR3 extends over 13 amino acids. The V gene lost 3 bases and the J gene lost 3 bases, with 12 bases spanning the gap. The CDR3 coding sequence is TGCAGTGCTAGTACAGGGACGGGCTACGAGCAGTACTTC. Its translation: CSASTGTGYEQYF.

This clone was seen a few times. The chain uses TRBV9 and TRBJ2-3, with D maybe TRBD2 (7 bases). Germline V gene lookup returns CDR1 SGDLS and CDR2 YYNGEE. V lost 3 bases, J lost 6 bases, and 20 bases lay in between. CDR3 length equals 16 residues. CDR3 protein: CASSGSVRGGMDTQYF. For the CDR3, the DNA is TGTGCCAGCAGCGGAAGCGTGAGGGGGGGCATGGATACGCAGTATTTT.

The chain joins TRBV19 to TRBJ1-5; no reliable D call. V lost 3 bases to trimming and J lost 0 bases, with 6 bases between them. CDR3 length equals 14 residues. Per the germline V gene, CDR1 is LNHDA and CDR2 is SQIVND (reference sequence). The CDR3: CASSMSYSNQPQHF. Here the CDR3 DNA reads TGTGCCAGTAGTATGAGTTATAGCAATCAGCCCCAGCATTTT.